The rows below give T cell receptor beta chains drawn from one sample of a study of cytomegalovirus exposure and HLA in healthy donors. Here immunoSEQ multiplex PCR was the method, and the copy in TCRdb shows in-frame clones only, minus some. In the table there are about 160,000 clones, almost 80% of which are singletons. The specimen sequenced was PBMCs. The receptors were sampled from a woman aged 50 to 65 in good health and CMV-seropositive. The CDR3 runs from the conserved cysteine through the conserved F or W. Fields, in order: V gene, D gene, clone size, J gene, CDR3 protein, CDR3 DNA. The D gene is left open where the match is weak. Rows give clone size only sometimes, using once, few, many, or a class for an expanded clone.

>TRBV29-1|NA|NA|TRBJ1-1
CSVERPGVDAFF
TGCAGCGTTGAACGTCCGGGGGTGGACGCTTTCTTT
>TRBV2|TRBD1|NA|TRBJ1-2
CASSRQGYGYTF
TGTGCCAGCAGTAGACAGGGCTATGGCTACACCTTC
>TRBV4-1|TRBD1|NA|TRBJ2-7
CASSVNRGPYEQYF
TGCGCCAGCAGCGTTAACAGGGGGCCCTACGAGCAGTACTTC
>TRBV7-9|NA|once|TRBJ1-1
CASSPSTNTEAFF
TGTGCCAGCAGCCCCTCTACGAACACTGAAGCTTTCTTT
>TRBV7-3|NA|NA|TRBJ1-2
CASSFSTGTYGYTF
TGTGCCAGCAGCTTTTCAACAGGGACCTATGGCTACACCTTC
>TRBV5-1|NA|NA|TRBJ2-3
CASSSADTQYF
TGCGCCAGCAGCTCAGCAGATACGCAGTATTTT
>TRBV10-1|TRBD1|NA|TRBJ2-7
CASSESFRGPYEQYF
TGCGCCAGCAGTGAGTCTTTTAGGGGGCCCTACGAGCAGTACTTC
>TRBV25-1|TRBD1|NA|TRBJ2-5
CASSRDRGETQYF
TGTGCCAGCAGCCGGGACAGGGGTGAGACCCAGTACTTC
>TRBV7-2|TRBD1|NA|TRBJ2-7
CASSSTGQGFYEQYF
TGTGCCAGCAGCTCAACGGGACAGGGGTTCTACGAGCAGTACTTC
>TRBV13|NA|NA|TRBJ1-1
CASSLGKYNTEAFF
TGTGCCAGCAGCTTAGGTAAATATAACACTGAAGCTTTCTTT
>TRBV28|NA|once|TRBJ1-5
CASSLVSQPQHF
TGTGCCAGCAGTTTAGTTAGTCAGCCCCAGCATTTT
>TRBV5-1|NA|NA|TRBJ2-6
CASSLDSSVGGANVLTF
TGCGCCAGCAGCTTGGACAGTAGCGTAGGTGGGGCCAACGTCCTGACTTTC